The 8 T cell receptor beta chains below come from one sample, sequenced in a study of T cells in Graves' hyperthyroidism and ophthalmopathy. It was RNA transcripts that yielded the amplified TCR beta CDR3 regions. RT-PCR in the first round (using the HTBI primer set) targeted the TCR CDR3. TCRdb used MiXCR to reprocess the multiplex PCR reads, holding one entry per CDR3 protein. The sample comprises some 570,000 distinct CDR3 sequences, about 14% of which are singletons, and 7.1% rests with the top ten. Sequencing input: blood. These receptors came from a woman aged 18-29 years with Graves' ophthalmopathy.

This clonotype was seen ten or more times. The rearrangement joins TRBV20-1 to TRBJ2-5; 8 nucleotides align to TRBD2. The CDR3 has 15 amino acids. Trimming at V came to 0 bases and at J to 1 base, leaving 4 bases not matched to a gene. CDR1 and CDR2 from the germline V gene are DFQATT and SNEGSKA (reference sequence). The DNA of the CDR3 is TGCAGTGCTAGAGACTCGGGGGGGGTCCAAGAGACCCAGTACTTC. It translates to CSARDSGGVQETQYF.

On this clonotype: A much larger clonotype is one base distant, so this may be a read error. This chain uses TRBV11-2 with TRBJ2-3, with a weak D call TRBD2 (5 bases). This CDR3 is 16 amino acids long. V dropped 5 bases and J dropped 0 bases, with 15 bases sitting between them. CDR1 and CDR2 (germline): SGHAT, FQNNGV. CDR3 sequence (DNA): TGTGCCAGCAGCCCACGGGGATACGCGAGCACAGATACGCAGTATTTT. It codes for CASSPRGYASTDTQYF.

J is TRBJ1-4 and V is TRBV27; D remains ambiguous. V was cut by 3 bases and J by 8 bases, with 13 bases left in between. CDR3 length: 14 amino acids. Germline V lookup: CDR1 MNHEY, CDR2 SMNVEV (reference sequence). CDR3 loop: CASSFNSFGEKLFF. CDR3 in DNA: TGTGCCAGCAGTTTCAACAGCTTTGGGGAAAAACTGTTTTTT.

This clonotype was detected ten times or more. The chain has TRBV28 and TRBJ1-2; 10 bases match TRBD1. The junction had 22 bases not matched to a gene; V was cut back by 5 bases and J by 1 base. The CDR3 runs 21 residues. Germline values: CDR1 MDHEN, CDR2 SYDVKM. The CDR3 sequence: CASSTSYRDRGQSRFNYGYTF. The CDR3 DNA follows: TGTGCCAGCAGTACATCTTACCGGGACAGGGGCCAAAGCCGATTTAACTATGGCTACACCTTC.

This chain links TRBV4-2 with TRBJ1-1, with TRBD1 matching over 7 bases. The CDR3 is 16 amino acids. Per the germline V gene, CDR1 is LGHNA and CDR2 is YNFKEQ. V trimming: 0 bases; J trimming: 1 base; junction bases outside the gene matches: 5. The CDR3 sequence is CASSQEQGNSNTEAFF. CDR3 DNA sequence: TGTGCCAGCAGCCAAGAACAGGGGAACTCGAACACTGAAGCTTTCTTT.

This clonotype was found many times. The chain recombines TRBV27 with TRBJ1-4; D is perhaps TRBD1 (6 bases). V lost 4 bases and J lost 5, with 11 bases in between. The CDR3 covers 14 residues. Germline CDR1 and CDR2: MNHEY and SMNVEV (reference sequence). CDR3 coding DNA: TGTGCCAGCAGTTCCTTGGGACAAAATGAAAAACTGTTTTTT. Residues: CASSSLGQNEKLFF. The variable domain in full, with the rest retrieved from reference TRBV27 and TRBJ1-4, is EAQVTQNPRYLITVTGKKLTVTCSQNMNHEYMSWYRQDPGLGLRQIYYSMNVEVTDKGDVPEGYKVSRKEKRNFPLILESPSPNQTSLYFCASSSLGQNEKLFFGSGTQLSVL.

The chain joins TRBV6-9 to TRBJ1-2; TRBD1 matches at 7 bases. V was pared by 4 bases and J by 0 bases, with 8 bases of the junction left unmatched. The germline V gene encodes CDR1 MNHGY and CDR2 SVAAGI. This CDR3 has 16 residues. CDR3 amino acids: CASSFTGQVSNYGYTF. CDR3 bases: TGTGCCAGCAGTTTCACCGGACAGGTGTCTAACTATGGCTACACCTTC.

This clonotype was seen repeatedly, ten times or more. CDR3 amino acids: CSARRQGRRNTIYF. CDR3 DNA: TGCAGTGCTAGGAGACAGGGTCGTCGAAACACCATATATTTT. The chain combines TRBV20-1 with TRBJ1-3, with 7 nucleotides matching TRBD1. The CDR3 runs 14 residues. Germline values: CDR1 DFQATT, CDR2 SNEGSKA (reference sequence). V shed 3 bases, J shed 5 bases, and the junction held 7 bases outside the gene matches.